Listed below are T cell receptor beta chains from one sample, sequenced in a study of blood T cell repertoires in COVID-19. The protocol was immunoSEQ multiplex PCR, while the TCRdb copy is restricted to in-frame clones and leaves out a portion. The sample consists of 210,000 or so clones, approximately 87% of them appearing once. Sequences were obtained from PBMCs or T cells enriched from blood (not recorded which). These receptors were obtained from a woman between 45 and 60 years old in a cohort exposed to, infected with or recovered from COVID-19 (not recorded which). The CDR3 runs from the conserved cysteine through the conserved F or W. The D gene is left open where the match is weak. The listing skips clone size in some rows; elsewhere it reads once, few, many or a size class.

V gene: TRBV28
J gene: TRBJ1-5
clone size: once
D gene: -
CDR3 DNA: TGTGCCAGCAGCTCTAGACAGGCCGATCAGCCCCAGCATTTT
CDR3 protein: CASSSRQADQPQHF

V gene: TRBV4-2
J gene: TRBJ1-6
clone size: once
D gene: -
CDR3 DNA: TGTGCCAGCAGCCAAGTTGGCGGGTCGCAGGAATCACCCCTCCACTTT
CDR3 protein: CASSQVGGSQESPLHF

V gene: TRBV7-3
J gene: TRBJ1-2
clone size: -
D gene: TRBD1
CDR3 DNA: TGTGCCAGCAGCTTAAGCGAACAGGGGGCTAACTATGGCTACACCTTC
CDR3 protein: CASSLSEQGANYGYTF

V gene: TRBV11-3
J gene: TRBJ2-7
clone size: -
D gene: -
CDR3 DNA: TGTGCCAGCAGCTTAGGAGGCCGCAGCTACGAGCAGTACTTC
CDR3 protein: CASSLGGRSYEQYF

V gene: TRBV10-3
J gene: TRBJ1-1
clone size: -
D gene: -
CDR3 DNA: TGTGCCATCAGTGAAGGACAGCACCTTAGTGAAGCTTTCTTT
CDR3 protein: CAISEGQHLSEAFF

V gene: TRBV18
J gene: TRBJ1-5
clone size: -
D gene: -
CDR3 DNA: TGTGCCAGCTCACCGGACAGACCCAATCAGCCCCAGCATTTT
CDR3 protein: CASSPDRPNQPQHF

V gene: TRBV21-1
J gene: TRBJ1-5
clone size: -
D gene: -
CDR3 DNA: TGTGCCAGCAGCAAAGGCCCAGGCAATCAGCCCCAGCATTTT
CDR3 protein: CASSKGPGNQPQHF

V gene: TRBV2
J gene: TRBJ2-7
clone size: -
D gene: -
CDR3 DNA: TGTGCCAGCAGTGAGGGACAACACCTCTATCTCGGGCAGTACTTC
CDR3 protein: CASSEGQHLYLGQYF

V gene: TRBV5-4
J gene: TRBJ2-5
clone size: -
D gene: -
CDR3 DNA: TGTGCCAGCAGCTTGGCCGGAGGCGGAGAGACCCAGTACTTC
CDR3 protein: CASSLAGGGETQYF

V gene: TRBV7-8
J gene: TRBJ2-3
clone size: -
D gene: TRBD2
CDR3 DNA: TGTGCCAGCAGGGAGCGGGGGGGCTTTAGCACAGATACGCAGTATTTT
CDR3 protein: CASRERGGFSTDTQYF

V gene: TRBV27
J gene: TRBJ2-3
clone size: -
D gene: TRBD2
CDR3 DNA: TGTGCCAGCAGTTTATATGGGCGGGGGGTCACAGATACGCAGTATTTT
CDR3 protein: CASSLYGRGVTDTQYF

V gene: TRBV28
J gene: TRBJ1-2
clone size: -
D gene: TRBD1
CDR3 DNA: TGTGCCAGCAGTTCAGGACAGGGACACTATGGCTACACCTTC
CDR3 protein: CASSSGQGHYGYTF

V gene: TRBV9
J gene: TRBJ1-2
clone size: -
D gene: -
CDR3 DNA: TGTGCCAGCAGTAGCGGACGGCGGGATTATGGCTACACCTTC
CDR3 protein: CASSSGRRDYGYTF

V gene: TRBV24-1
J gene: TRBJ2-2
clone size: -
D gene: -
CDR3 DNA: TGTGCCACCAGTGATTCAGGGGGGCGCGGGTCCGGGGAGCTGTTTTTT
CDR3 protein: CATSDSGGRGSGELFF

V gene: TRBV9
J gene: TRBJ1-2
clone size: -
D gene: TRBD1
CDR3 DNA: TGTGCCAGCAGCGTTGGACAGGGTGATGGCTACACCTTC
CDR3 protein: CASSVGQGDGYTF